Reported below is one T cell receptor beta chain. Its cognate antigen is unknown. This specimen comes from a study of shared clonotypes between healthy human individuals. Authors' methods: ImmunoSEQ sequences covered only the junction and lacked quality scores; filtering therefore differed. Sequencing was performed with immunoSEQ multiplex PCR; in TCRdb, only in-frame clones are kept and a portion is missing. V and J calls and clone size are given by that table; D and trimming were obtained from the DNA. The data hold some 95,000 clones, with over 60% observed a single time. CDR1 is LNHDA and CDR2 is SQIVND in the germline V gene (reference sequence). CDR3 length: 14 residues. V shed 1 base and J shed 3 bases, with 6 bases lying between them. Study observations and caveats: As a rule, naive subsets had a larger estimated richness than memory subsets. The small donor group covered limited genetic and exposure diversity.

This chain uses TRBV19 with TRBJ2-2; D is undetermined. The material sequenced was memory CD8+ T cells sorted from blood. Regarding subset: CD45RO+ cells pooled with CCR7-negative TemRA cells. The TCR comes from a man aged 25-45 years in good health. CDR3 nucleotide sequence: TGTGCCAGTAGTATAGCGTATCACACCGGGGAGCTGTTTTTT. Translating it yields CASSIAYHTGELFF. Full variable domain (missing parts from reference TRBV19 and TRBJ2-2): DGGITQSPKYLFRKEGQNVTLSCEQNLNHDAMYWYRQDPGQGLRLIYYSQIVNDFQKGDIAEGYSVSREKKESFPLTVTSAQKNPTAFYLCASSIAYHTGELFFGEGSRLTVL.